This T cell receptor (beta chain) was sequenced for a study of blood T cells in healthy people across ages. There are a few counts of this clonotype. Trimming pared 2 bases from V and 2 bases from J, leaving 13 bases between. The CDR3 runs to 16 residues. CDR1 is SGHTA and CDR2 is FQGNSA in the germline V gene. PCR was performed a second time for about 7 to 12 cycles using a sample-barcoded 5' primer and a J-beta primer mix. TCRdb ran MiXCR on the 5' RACE reads and lists one entry per CDR3 protein. The sample includes around 1,100,000 distinct CDR3 sequences, 35% to 45% seen only once; the top ten take over 10%.

The receptor's source is a man between 18 and 29 years old in good health. V usage is TRBV7-2 and J usage is TRBJ1-5; D is ambiguous. The sample comprised blood. CDR3: CASSLSWQRRNQPQHF. In DNA, the CDR3 is TGTGCCAGCAGCTTAAGTTGGCAGAGACGCAATCAGCCCCAGCATTTT.